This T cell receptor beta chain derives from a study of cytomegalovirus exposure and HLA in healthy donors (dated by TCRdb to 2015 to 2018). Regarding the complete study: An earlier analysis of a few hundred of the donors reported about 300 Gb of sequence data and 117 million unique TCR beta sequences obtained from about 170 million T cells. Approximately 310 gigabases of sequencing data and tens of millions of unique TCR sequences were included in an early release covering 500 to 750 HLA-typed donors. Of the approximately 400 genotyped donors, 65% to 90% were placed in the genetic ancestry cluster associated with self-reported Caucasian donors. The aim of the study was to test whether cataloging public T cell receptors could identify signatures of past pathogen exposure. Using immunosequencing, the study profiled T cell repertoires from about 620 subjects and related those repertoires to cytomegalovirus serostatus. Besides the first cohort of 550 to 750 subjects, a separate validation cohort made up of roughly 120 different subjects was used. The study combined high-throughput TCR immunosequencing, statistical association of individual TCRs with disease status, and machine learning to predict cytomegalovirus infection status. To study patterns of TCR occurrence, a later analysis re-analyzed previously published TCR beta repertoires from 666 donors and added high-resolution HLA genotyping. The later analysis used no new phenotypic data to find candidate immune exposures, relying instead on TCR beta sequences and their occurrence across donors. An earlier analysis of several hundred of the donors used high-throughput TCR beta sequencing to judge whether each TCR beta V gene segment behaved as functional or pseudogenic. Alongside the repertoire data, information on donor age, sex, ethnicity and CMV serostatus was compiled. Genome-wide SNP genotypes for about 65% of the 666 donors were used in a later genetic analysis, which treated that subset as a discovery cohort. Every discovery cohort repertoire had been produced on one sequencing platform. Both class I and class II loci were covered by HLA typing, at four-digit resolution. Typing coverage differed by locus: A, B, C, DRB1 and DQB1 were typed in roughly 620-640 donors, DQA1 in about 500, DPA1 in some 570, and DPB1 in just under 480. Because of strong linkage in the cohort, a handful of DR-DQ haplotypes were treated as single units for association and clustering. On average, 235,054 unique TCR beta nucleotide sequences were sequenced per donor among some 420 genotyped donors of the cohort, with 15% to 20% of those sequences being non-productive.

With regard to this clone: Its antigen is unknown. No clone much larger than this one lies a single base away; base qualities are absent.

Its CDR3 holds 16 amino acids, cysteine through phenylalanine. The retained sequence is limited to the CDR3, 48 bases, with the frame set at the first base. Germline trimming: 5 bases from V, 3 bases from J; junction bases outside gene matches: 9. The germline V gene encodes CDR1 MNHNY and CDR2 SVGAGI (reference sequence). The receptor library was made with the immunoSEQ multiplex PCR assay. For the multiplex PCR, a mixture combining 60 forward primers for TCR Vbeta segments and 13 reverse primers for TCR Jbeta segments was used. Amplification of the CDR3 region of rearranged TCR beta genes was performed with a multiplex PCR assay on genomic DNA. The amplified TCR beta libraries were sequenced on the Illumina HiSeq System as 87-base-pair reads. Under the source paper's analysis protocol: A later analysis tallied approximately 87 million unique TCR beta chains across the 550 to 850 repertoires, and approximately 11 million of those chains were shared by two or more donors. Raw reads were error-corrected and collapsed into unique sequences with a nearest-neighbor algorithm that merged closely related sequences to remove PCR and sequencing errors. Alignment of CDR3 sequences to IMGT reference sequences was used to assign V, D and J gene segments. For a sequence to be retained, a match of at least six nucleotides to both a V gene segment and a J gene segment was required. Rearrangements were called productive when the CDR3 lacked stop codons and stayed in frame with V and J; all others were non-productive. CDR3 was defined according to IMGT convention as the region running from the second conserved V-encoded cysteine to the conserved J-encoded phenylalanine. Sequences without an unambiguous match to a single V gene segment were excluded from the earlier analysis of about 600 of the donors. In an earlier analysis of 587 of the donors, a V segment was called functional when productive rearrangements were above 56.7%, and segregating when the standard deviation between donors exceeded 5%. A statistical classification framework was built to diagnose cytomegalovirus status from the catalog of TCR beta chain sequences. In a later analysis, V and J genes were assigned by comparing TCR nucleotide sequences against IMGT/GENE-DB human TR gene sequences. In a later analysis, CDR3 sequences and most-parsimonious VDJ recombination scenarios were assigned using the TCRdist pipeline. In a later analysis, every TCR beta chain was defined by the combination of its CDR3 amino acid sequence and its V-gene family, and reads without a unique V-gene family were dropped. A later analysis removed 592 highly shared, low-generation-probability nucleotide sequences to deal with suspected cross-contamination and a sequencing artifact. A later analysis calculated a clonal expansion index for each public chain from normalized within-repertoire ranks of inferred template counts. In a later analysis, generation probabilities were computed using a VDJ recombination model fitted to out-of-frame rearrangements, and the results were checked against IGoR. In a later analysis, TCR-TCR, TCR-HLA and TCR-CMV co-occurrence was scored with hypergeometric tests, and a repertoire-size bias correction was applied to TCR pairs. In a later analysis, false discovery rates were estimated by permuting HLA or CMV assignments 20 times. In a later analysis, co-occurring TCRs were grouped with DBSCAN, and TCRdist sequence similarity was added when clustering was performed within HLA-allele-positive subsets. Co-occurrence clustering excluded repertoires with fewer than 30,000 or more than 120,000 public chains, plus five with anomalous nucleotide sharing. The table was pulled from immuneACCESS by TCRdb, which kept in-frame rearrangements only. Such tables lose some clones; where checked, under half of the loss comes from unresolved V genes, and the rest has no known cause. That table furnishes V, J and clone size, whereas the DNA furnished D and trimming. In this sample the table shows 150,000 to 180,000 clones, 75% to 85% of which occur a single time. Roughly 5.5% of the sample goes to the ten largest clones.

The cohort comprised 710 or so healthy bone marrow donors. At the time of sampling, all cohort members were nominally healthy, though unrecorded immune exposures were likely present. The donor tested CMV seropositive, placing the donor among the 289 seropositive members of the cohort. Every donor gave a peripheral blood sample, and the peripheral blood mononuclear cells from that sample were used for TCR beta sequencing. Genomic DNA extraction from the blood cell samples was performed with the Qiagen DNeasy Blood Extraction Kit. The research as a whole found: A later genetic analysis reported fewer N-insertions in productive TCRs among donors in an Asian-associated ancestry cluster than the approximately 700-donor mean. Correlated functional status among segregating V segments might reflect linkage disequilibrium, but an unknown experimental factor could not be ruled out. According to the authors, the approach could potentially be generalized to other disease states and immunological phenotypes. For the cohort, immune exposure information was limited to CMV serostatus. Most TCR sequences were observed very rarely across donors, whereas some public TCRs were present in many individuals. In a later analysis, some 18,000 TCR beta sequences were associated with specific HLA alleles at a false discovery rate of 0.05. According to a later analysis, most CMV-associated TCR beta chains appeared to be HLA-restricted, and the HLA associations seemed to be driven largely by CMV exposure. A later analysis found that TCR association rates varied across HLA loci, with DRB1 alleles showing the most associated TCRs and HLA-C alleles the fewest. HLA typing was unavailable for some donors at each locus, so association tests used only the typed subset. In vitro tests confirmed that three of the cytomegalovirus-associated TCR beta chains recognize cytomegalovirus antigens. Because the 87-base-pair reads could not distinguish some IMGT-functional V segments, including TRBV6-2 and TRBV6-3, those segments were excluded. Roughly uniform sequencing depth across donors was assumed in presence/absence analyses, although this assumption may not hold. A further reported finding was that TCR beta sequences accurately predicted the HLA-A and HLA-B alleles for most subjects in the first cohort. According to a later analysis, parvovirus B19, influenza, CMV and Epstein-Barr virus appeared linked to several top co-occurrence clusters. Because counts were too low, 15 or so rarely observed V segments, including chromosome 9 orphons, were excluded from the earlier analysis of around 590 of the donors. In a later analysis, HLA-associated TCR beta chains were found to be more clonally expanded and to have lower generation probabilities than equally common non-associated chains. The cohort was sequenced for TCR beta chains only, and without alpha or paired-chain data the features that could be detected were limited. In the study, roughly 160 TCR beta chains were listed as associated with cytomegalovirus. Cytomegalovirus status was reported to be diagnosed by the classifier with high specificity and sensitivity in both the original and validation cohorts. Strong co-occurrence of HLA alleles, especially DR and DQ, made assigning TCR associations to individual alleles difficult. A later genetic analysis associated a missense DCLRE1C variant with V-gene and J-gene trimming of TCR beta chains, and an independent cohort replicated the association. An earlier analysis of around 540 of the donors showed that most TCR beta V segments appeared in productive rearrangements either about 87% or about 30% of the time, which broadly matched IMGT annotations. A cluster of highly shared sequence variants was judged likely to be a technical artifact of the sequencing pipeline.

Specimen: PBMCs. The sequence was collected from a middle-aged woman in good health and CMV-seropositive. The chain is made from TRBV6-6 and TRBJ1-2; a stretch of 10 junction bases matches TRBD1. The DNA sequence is TGTGCCAGCAGTCCCAGCCAGACAGGGGGCGACTATGGCTACACCTTC. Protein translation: CASSPSQTGGDYGYTF.